Listed below are T cell receptor beta chains from one sample, sequenced in a study of control samples from healthy donors and cancer patients. TCRdb's copy holds only in-frame clones and misses some; the assay was immunoSEQ multiplex PCR. The sample lists 190,000 or so clones; approximately 92% were seen once. What was sequenced was blood. These receptors were taken from a young man in good health. Both conserved end residues are part of each CDR3. The D gene is left open where the match is weak.

J gene,D gene,V gene,CDR3 protein,CDR3 DNA
TRBJ1-1,NA,TRBV6-6,CASSYGRGNTEAFF,TGTGCCAGCAGTTACGGCCGGGGGAACACTGAAGCTTTCTTT
TRBJ2-3,NA,TRBV2,CASRGRPGTDTQYF,TGTGCCAGCAGGGGGCGTCCGGGCACAGATACGCAGTATTTT
TRBJ2-7,NA,TRBV4-1,CASSQETGYEQYF,TGCGCCAGCAGCCAAGAGACAGGCTACGAGCAGTACTTC
TRBJ2-3,NA,TRBV5-4,CASSLYGRSTDTQYF,TGTGCCAGCAGCTTGTACGGGCGAAGCACAGATACGCAGTATTTT
TRBJ1-1,NA,TRBV7-9,CASSLGGGYQAFF,TGTGCCAGCAGCTTGGGGGGAGGATATCAAGCTTTCTTT
TRBJ2-3,NA,TRBV3-1/TRBV3-2,CASSQERGQTDTQYF,TGTGCCAGCAGCCAAGAACGGGGACAAACAGATACGCAGTATTTT
TRBJ2-7,NA,TRBV3-1/TRBV3-2,CASSLQDGYEQYF,TGTGCCAGCAGCCTCCAGGACGGTTACGAGCAGTACTTC
TRBJ1-4,NA,TRBV28,CASSSQRTVGEKLFF,TGTGCCAGCAGCTCCCAGCGGACTGTAGGAGAAAAACTGTTTTTT
TRBJ2-2,NA,TRBV25-1,CASSERLGKNTGELFF,TGTGCCAGCAGTGAAAGACTAGGAAAGAACACCGGGGAGCTGTTTTTT
TRBJ2-7,NA,TRBV12-5,CASGTTRTEQYF,TGTGCTAGTGGTACTACCCGGACCGAGCAGTACTTC
TRBJ2-5,TRBD2,TRBV5-1,CASSPGTSGGLETQYF,TGCGCCAGCAGCCCAGGGACTAGCGGGGGGCTCGAGACCCAGTACTTC
TRBJ1-3,NA,TRBV10-3,CAISGTGDTIYF,TGTGCCATCAGTGGAACCGGGGACACCATATATTTT
TRBJ1-6,NA,TRBV5-5,CASSNTIRNNSPLHF,TGTGCCAGCAGCAATACCATTAGGAACAATTCACCCCTCCACTTT
TRBJ2-5,NA,TRBV5-1,CASSLARTAQETQYF,TGCGCCAGCAGCTTGGCAAGGACAGCCCAAGAGACCCAGTACTTC
TRBJ2-1,NA,TRBV2,CASSERNRIDNEQFF,TGTGCCAGCAGTGAACGCAACCGTATAGACAATGAGCAGTTCTTC
TRBJ1-3,NA,TRBV14,CASSQDGTLFGNTIYF,TGTGCCAGCAGCCAAGACGGGACACTTTTTGGAAACACCATATATTTT
TRBJ1-1,TRBD1,TRBV11-2,CASSPRRGDRTEAFF,TGTGCCAGCAGCCCTCGCAGGGGGGATCGGACTGAAGCTTTCTTT
TRBJ1-2,NA,TRBV2,CASRGQGDGYTF,TGTGCCAGCAGGGGTCAGGGCGACGGCTACACCTTC
TRBJ2-6,NA,TRBV2,CASSETVSGANVLTF,TGTGCCAGCAGTGAAACAGTCTCTGGGGCCAACGTCCTGACTTTC
TRBJ1-3,NA,TRBV4-1,CASSATEELSGNTIYF,TGCGCCAGCAGCGCCACAGAGGAGCTCTCTGGAAACACCATATATTTT
TRBJ2-5,NA,TRBV2,CASSEYQETQYF,TGTGCCAGCAGTGAATACCAAGAGACCCAGTACTTC
TRBJ1-1,NA,TRBV2,CASKGTPGTEAFF,TGTGCCAGCAAAGGGACCCCGGGGACTGAAGCTTTCTTT
TRBJ2-2,NA,TRBV5-6,CASSLEVVSGELFF,TGTGCCAGCAGCTTGGAAGTGGTTTCCGGGGAGCTGTTTTTT
TRBJ2-3,TRBD2,TRBV24-1,CATSDPRRGGTDTQYF,TGTGCCACCAGTGACCCCCGGCGGGGGGGCACAGATACGCAGTATTTT
TRBJ2-7,NA,TRBV5-1,CASSSNYEQYF,TGCGCCAGCAGCTCCAACTACGAGCAGTACTTC
TRBJ2-4,TRBD2,TRBV19,CASSPSGGAKNIQYF,TGTGCCAGTAGCCCTAGCGGGGGAGCCAAAAACATTCAGTACTTC